One sample yielded the 13 T cell receptor beta chains listed below, sequenced in a study of circulating tumor DNA in untreated peripheral T-cell lymphoma. Assay used: immunoSEQ multiplex PCR; TCRdb lists only in-frame clones, some missing. The profile covers over 2,000 clones, with about 70% appearing a single time and about 17% taken by the ten largest. The sequenced sample was tumor tissue. These receptors all stem from a human donor with peripheral T-cell lymphoma.

This chain connects TRBV4-1 to TRBJ2-3, with D unclear. The germline V and J ends were trimmed by 4 bases and 1 base, with 24 bases remaining between them. The CDR3 is 19 amino acids. CDR1 is MGHRA, CDR2 YSYEKL, per germline. Here the CDR3 DNA reads TGCGCCAGCAGCCCTCAACACAATCCTTTACACTATCGCACAGATACGCAGTATTTT. Translation: CASSPQHNPLHYRTDTQYF.

V is TRBV6-8 and J is TRBJ1-6; 9 positions match TRBD1. The CDR3 contains 13 residues. Losses at the gene ends were 11 bases for V and 10 bases for J; bases not matched to a gene: 9. Germline loops: CDR1 MNHGY, CDR2 SAAAGT. The CDR3 protein is CAGRTGVESPLHF. CDR3 DNA: TGTGCCGGCCGGACAGGGGTTGAATCACCCCTCCACTTT.

Comment on this clone: The DNA is omitted, as the CDR3 cannot be located on it reliably, and the CDR3 follows TCRdb's listing. The V call is TRBV1, the J call TRBJ2-1; the DNA was not used to check the table's D call, TRBD2. TRBV1 represents a pseudogene. Ends included, the CDR3 has 17 residues. The CDR3 protein is CASSRVGGGATYNEQFF.

The CDR3 DNA reads TGCGCCAGCAGCTTCGGGACAGGGAGCGAAAAACTGTTTTTT. Translation gives CASSFGTGSEKLFF. The chain recombines TRBV5-1 with TRBJ1-4; 9 positions agree with TRBD1. V lost 2 bases, J lost 8 bases, and 4 bases stayed unmatched. The CDR3 contains 14 residues. Per the germline V gene, CDR1 is SGHRS and CDR2 is YFSETQ.

The V and J genes are TRBV11-3 and TRBJ2-1; D possibly corresponds to TRBD2 (6 bases). CDR3 length: 14 residues. In germline, CDR1 is SGHNT, CDR2 YENEEA. V dropped 2 bases and J dropped 4 bases, with 9 bases sitting between them. The CDR3 bases are TGTGCCAGCAGCTTAACTGGACTATACAATGAGCAGTTCTTC. This codes for CASSLTGLYNEQFF.

The V gene is TRBV18, the J gene TRBJ1-3; D remains unclear. Trimming removed 6 bases at V and 4 bases at J, with 16 bases between. The CDR3 totals 15 residues. CDR1 is KGHSH and CDR2 is LQKENI in the germline V gene. Here the CDR3 reads CASSYSGPSGNTIYF. DNA for the CDR3: TGTGCCAGCTCTTACTCGGGTCCGTCGGGAAACACCATATATTTT.

The rearrangement links TRBV11-3 to TRBJ1-5; D uncertain. The CDR3 spans 16 residues. Trimming took 4 bases from V and 3 from J, leaving 16 bases between them. Germline assignment: CDR1 SGHNT and CDR2 YENEEA. The DNA for the CDR3 is TGTGCCAGCAGCTACAAGCTCGGATCGGTCAATCAGCCCCAGCATTTT. Its protein product is CASSYKLGSVNQPQHF.

The chain carries TRBV10-2 and TRBJ2-3; perhaps TRBD2 as D (6 bases). The germline gives CDR1 WSHSY, CDR2 SAAADI. CDR3 length equals 12 residues. V lost 2 bases to trimming and J lost 8 bases, with 8 bases between them. The CDR3 loop reads CASSEPAGTQYF. DNA for the CDR3: TGCGCCAGCAGTGAGCCAGCGGGTACGCAGTATTTT.

V usage is TRBV18 and J usage is TRBJ1-3; TRBD1 matches at 10 bases. The ends lost 3 bases at V and 3 bases at J; junction bases unmatched: 2. From germline, CDR1 is KGHSH and CDR2 LQKENI. The CDR3 consists of 15 residues. The CDR3: CASSPRDRGGNTIYF. CDR3 nucleotides: TGTGCCAGCTCACCCCGGGACAGGGGTGGAAACACCATATATTTT.

The rearrangement joins TRBV2 to TRBJ2-7; D is possibly TRBD1 (6 bases). V lost 4 bases to trimming and J lost 7 bases, with 14 bases between them. Germline assignment: CDR1 SNHLY and CDR2 FYNNEI. The CDR3 covers 13 residues. CDR3 in DNA: TGTGCCAGCAGTGGCATCAGGGGCGGAGAGCAGTACGTC. Translated, it gives CASSGIRGGEQYV.

The V and J genes are TRBV12-5 and TRBJ1-1; no firm D call. V shed 5 bases and J shed 4 bases, with 11 bases lying between them. Germline loops: CDR1 LGHNT, CDR2 FRNRAP. The CDR3 sequence is 13 residues long. CDR3 sequence (DNA): TGTGCTAGTGGTCATCACCCGAGCACTGAAGCTTTCTTT. It specifies CASGHHPSTEAFF.

In this sample, this clone turned up a few times. The chain links TRBV19 to TRBJ1-5; D is possibly TRBD1 (5 bases). CDR3 size: 12 residues. V was shortened by 8 bases and J by 4 bases, with 9 bases between the two germline ends. Per the germline V gene, CDR1 is LNHDA and CDR2 is SQIVND (reference sequence). The CDR3 DNA reads TGTGCCAGTCGGGGGGGGAATCAGCCCCAGCATTTT. This codes for CASRGGNQPQHF. Full variable domain (missing parts from reference TRBV19 and TRBJ1-5): DGGITQSPKYLFRKEGQNVTLSCEQNLNHDAMYWYRQDPGQGLRLIYYSQIVNDFQKGDIAEGYSVSREKKESFPLTVTSAQKNPTAFYLCASRGGNQPQHFGDGTRLSIL.

The V and J genes are TRBV14 and TRBJ2-5, with D possibly being TRBD1 (6 bases). The CDR3 contains 16 residues. The germline CDR1 and CDR2 sequences are SGHDN and FVKESK. Trimming took 0 bases from V and 1 from J, leaving 12 bases between them. The CDR3 sequence is CASSQEQGDRQETQYF. As DNA, the CDR3 is TGTGCCAGCAGCCAAGAACAGGGAGACCGCCAAGAGACCCAGTACTTC.